Each of the 10 T cell receptor beta chains below was sequenced from the same sample in a study of molecular identifiers for immune sequencing clone quantification. TCRdb fed the PCR reads into MiXCR, producing one record per CDR3 protein. The sample holds about half a million distinct CDR3 sequences, 20% to 25% seen once. The sample comprised naive CD8+ T cells from blood, with Jurkat cell RNA spiked in. Subset here: FACS-sorted CD8+CD4-CCR7+CD45RA+ naive T cells. The source of these receptors is a human donor in good health. Some libraries in this study had Jurkat cell RNA spiked in.

This clonotype appeared a few times. V usage is TRBV21-1 and J usage is TRBJ1-5; TRBD1 was called by the table and not checked on the DNA. TRBV21-1 is recorded as a pseudogene. The CDR3 sequence is 14 residues long. The CDR3 reads CASAKRGAGQPQHF. The CDR3 nucleotides are TGTGCCAGCGCTAAGCGGGGGGCTGGTCAGCCCCAGCATTTT.

In its sample, this clonotype was seen many times. The chain recombines TRBV28 with TRBJ2-5; D is uncertain. Germline assignment: CDR1 MDHEN and CDR2 SYDVKM. V shed 6 bases and J shed 1 base, with 9 bases lying between them. CDR3 size: 13 residues. CDR3 residues: CASSPNLQETQYF. The CDR3 nucleotides are TGTGCCAGCAGCCCTAATCTCCAAGAGACCCAGTACTTC.

In this sample, this clonotype turned up a few times. The chain is built from TRBV20-1 and TRBJ2-1, with a weak D call TRBD2 (6 bases). The CDR3 runs 16 residues. CDR1 is DFQATT and CDR2 is SNEGSKA in the germline V gene (reference sequence). V dropped 3 bases and J dropped 3 bases, with 18 bases sitting between them. The CDR3 DNA reads TGCAGTGCTAGTGACATTGAGACTAGAGTCTACAATGAGCAGTTCTTC. Its translation: CSASDIETRVYNEQFF.

J is TRBJ2-7 and V is TRBV6-2 or TRBV6-3; possibly TRBD1 or TRBD2 for D (5 bases each). The CDR3 runs to 13 residues. Trimming took off 11 bases at V and 3 bases at J, with 17 bases between the two ends. Germline CDR1 MNHEY, CDR2 SVGEGT. In nucleotides, the CDR3 is TGTGCCTGCACCTCCGGGACCGGCTACGAGCAGTACTTC. Protein sequence: CACTSGTGYEQYF.

This clonotype was seen ten or more times. The chain links TRBV7-9 to TRBJ2-7; 9 bases fit TRBD1. Trimming removed 5 bases from V and 2 bases from J; junction bases left unmatched: 4. The CDR3 runs 14 residues. In germline, CDR1 is SEHNR, CDR2 FQNEAQ (reference sequence). The CDR3 DNA sequence: TGTGCCAGCAGCCCCCGGGACAGGGCCTACGAGCAGTACTTC. Its translation: CASSPRDRAYEQYF.

This clonotype was counted many times. The chain couples TRBV4-1 to TRBJ1-2; tentative D call: TRBD1 (6 bases). V was shortened by 0 bases and J by 8 bases, with 19 bases between the two germline ends. CDR1 MGHRA and CDR2 YSYEKL come from the germline V gene. CDR3 length: 16 amino acids. CDR3 region: CASSQDYTTGNEGYTF. DNA of the CDR3: TGCGCCAGCAGCCAAGACTATACAACAGGGAACGAGGGCTACACCTTC.

The CDR3 reads CASSLSDCNSPLHF. CDR3 in DNA: TGTGCCAGCAGCTTATCAGACTGTAATTCACCCCTCCACTTT. J is TRBJ1-6 and V is TRBV7-9; D unclear. This CDR3 has 14 residues. With 2 bases removed from V and 6 bases from J, the gap between germline ends came to 8 bases. Germline-derived CDR1 and CDR2 are SEHNR and FQNEAQ (reference sequence).

This clonotype showed up many times. The CDR3, as DNA: TGTGCCAGCAGCTTACCGGGCCCCAGGGACGGAAAACTGTTTTTT. It specifies CASSLPGPRDGKLFF. This chain uses TRBV5-5 with TRBJ1-4; maybe TRBD1 (5 bases). Between the trimmed V and J ends, which lost 2 bases and 10 bases, there was a span of 18 bases. The CDR3 has 15 residues. CDR1 is SGHKS and CDR2 is YYEKEE in the germline V gene (reference sequence).

This clonotype was counted ten times or more. The chain recombines TRBV12-3 or TRBV12-4 with TRBJ1-5; D not certain. The CDR3 spans 14 residues. V lost 1 base to trimming and J lost 4 bases, with 8 bases between them. The CDR3 spells CASSLGLVNQPQHF. CDR3 bases: TGTGCCAGCAGTTTAGGGCTGGTAAATCAGCCCCAGCATTTT.

Only a few counts were recorded for this clonotype. J is TRBJ2-5 and V is TRBV6-1; D gene unclear. Trimming took off 4 bases at V and 2 bases at J, with 8 bases between the two ends. Germline lookup yields CDR1 MNHNS and CDR2 SASEGT. The CDR3 covers 13 residues. The chain's CDR3 is CASSGVQQETQYF. CDR3 DNA: TGTGCCAGCAGTGGAGTCCAACAAGAGACCCAGTACTTC.